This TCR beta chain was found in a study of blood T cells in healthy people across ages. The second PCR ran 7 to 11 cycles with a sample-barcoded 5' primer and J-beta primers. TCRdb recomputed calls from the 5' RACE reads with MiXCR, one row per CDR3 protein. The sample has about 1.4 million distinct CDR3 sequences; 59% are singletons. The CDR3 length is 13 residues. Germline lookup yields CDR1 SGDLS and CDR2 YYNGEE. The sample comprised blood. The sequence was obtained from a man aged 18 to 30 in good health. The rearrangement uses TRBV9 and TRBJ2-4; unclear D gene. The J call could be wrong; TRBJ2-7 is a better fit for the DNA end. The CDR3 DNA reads TGTGCCAGCAGCGTAGGACCCCCCGACGAGCAGTACTTC. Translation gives CASSVGPPDEQYF.